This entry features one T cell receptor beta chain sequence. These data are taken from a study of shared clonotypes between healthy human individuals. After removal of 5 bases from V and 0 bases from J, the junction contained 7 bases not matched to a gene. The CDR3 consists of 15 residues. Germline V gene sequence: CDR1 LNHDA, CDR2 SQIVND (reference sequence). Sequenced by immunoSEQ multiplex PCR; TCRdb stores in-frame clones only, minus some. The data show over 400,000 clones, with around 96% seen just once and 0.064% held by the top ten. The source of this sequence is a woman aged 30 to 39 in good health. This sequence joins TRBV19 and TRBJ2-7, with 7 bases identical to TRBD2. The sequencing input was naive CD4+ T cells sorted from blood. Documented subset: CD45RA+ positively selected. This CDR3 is CASSLGVAGSYEQYF. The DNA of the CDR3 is TGTGCCAGTAGTCTTGGGGTAGCGGGCTCCTACGAGCAGTACTTC.